This TCR beta chain was identified in a study of blood T cells in healthy people across ages. Next came a second PCR, run for about 7 to 12 cycles, which used a sample-barcoded 5' primer along with a J-beta primer mix. In TCRdb, the 5' RACE reads were re-called with MiXCR into one record per CDR3 protein. Of under 1,100,000 distinct CDR3 sequences listed, less than 25% were seen once; the top ten hold approximately 0.7%. Total RNA was extracted at no less than 6 micrograms per sample. The V gene's germline CDR1 is MNHEY and CDR2 SMNVEV (reference sequence). This CDR3 spans 18 amino acids. Trimming removed 5 bases from V and 5 bases from J; junction bases left unmatched: 15. The same data also contributed to another study, on T cells of mothers and their children. That study adds: Donation involved a few healthy Caucasian mothers and the six children that they had.

The source is a girl aged 2 to 9 in good health. The V and J genes are TRBV27 and TRBJ2-3; 11 bases line up with TRBD2. The source material was blood. The chain's CDR3 is CASSPPGVGSGGEDTQYF. As DNA, the CDR3 is TGTGCCAGCAGTCCGCCAGGAGTGGGTAGCGGGGGGGAAGATACGCAGTATTTT.